This T cell receptor (beta chain) originates from a study of blood T cell repertoires in COVID-19. On the study more broadly: T cells, B-cell-depleted T cells, or PBMCs provided the cDNA or gDNA that served as material.

The J segment lost 0 bases and the V segment lost 3 bases, leaving 6 bases of the junction unmatched. The CDR3 covers 16 residues. The germline V gene has CDR1 SGHDT and CDR2 YYEEEE. Original data processing: For nucleated cells, counts were estimated from reference gene primer amplification. Profiled with immunoSEQ multiplex PCR; TCRdb holds only in-frame clones, not every one. That table furnishes V, J and clone size, whereas the DNA furnished D and trimming. Among over 200,000 clones listed, around 89% were seen once. The count of this clone is one. The sequenced sample was PBMCs or T cells enriched from blood (not recorded which). The receptor comes from a man aged 40-49 years who had recovered from COVID-19. The chain joins TRBV5-6 to TRBJ2-1; 7 bases agree with TRBD2. The CDR3 coding sequence is TGTGCCAGCAGCTCTGGACTAGGGAGCTCCTACAATGAGCAGTTCTTC. Protein sequence: CASSSGLGSSYNEQFF.